The entry below gives a single TCR beta chain sequence along with its context. What it recognizes is unknown. The authors extracted at least 5.5 micrograms of total RNA per sample. Germline-derived CDR1 and CDR2 are SGHAT and FQNNGV. This CDR3 spans 14 amino acids. The V gene lost 3 bases and the J gene lost 2 bases, with 11 bases spanning the gap. PCR was performed a second time for about 7 to 11 cycles using a sample-barcoded 5' primer and a J-beta primer mix. MiXCR, applied by TCRdb to the 5' RACE reads, yields one record per CDR3 protein. The table has 1.5 million to 2 million distinct CDR3 sequences, around 35% seen once; the top ten hold around 11%. The sample is drawn from a study of blood T cells in healthy people across ages. Points from the study as a whole: Greater diversity and more naive CD4+ cells were seen in long-lived donors than in aged donors. Significant beta diversity loss was already apparent by age approximately 36, declining roughly linearly.

The material sequenced was blood. The TCR originated in a young woman in good health. The chain links TRBV11-2 to TRBJ2-7; D remains unclear. The CDR3: CASSLHPNPYEQYF. The CDR3 nucleotides read TGTGCCAGCAGCTTGCATCCCAACCCCTACGAGCAGTACTTC.